This is a list of T cell receptor beta chains from one sample in a study of shared clonotypes between healthy human individuals. Some clones are missing from TCRdb's copy, which holds only in-frame ones; the method was immunoSEQ multiplex PCR. The sample has roughly 400,000 clones, roughly 96% seen once. Sequencing was performed on memory CD8+ T cells sorted from blood. Receptors originate from a man aged 30-40 years in good health. CDR3s include the opening cysteine and the closing phenylalanine or tryptophan. The D gene is left open where the match is weak. Size values are once, few and many counts, or a class for expanded clones, and some rows have none.

>TRBV28|-|TRBJ2-5|-
TGTGCCAGCGGGGAACAGGGGGGGGTTCGAGAGACCCAGTACTTC
CASGEQGGVRETQYF
>TRBV18|-|TRBJ2-2|TRBD2
TGTGCCAGCTCACCACCCGGACCGGGAGGAAACACCGGGGAGCTGTTTTTT
CASSPPGPGGNTGELFF
>TRBV28|-|TRBJ2-5|-
TGTGCCAGCAGTGGTCTCCAAGAGACCCAGTACTTC
CASSGLQETQYF
>TRBV6-8|-|TRBJ2-5|-
TGTGCCAGCAGTCCCCAGGGGCGCGGGGAGACCCAGTACTTC
CASSPQGRGETQYF
>TRBV7-9|-|TRBJ2-3|TRBD1
TGTGCCAGCAGCTCGTACAGGGGGCCTAGCACAGATACGCAGTATTTT
CASSSYRGPSTDTQYF
>TRBV6-5|-|TRBJ1-1|TRBD1
TGTGCCAGCAGTTCCTCCCTTCACAGGGGTGATGAAGCTTTCTTT
CASSSSLHRGDEAFF
>TRBV11-3|-|TRBJ2-1|-
TGTGCCAGCAGCTCGTCTCGAAATGAGCAGTTCTTC
CASSSSRNEQFF
>TRBV15|-|TRBJ1-1|-
TGTGCCACCAGCTCTTGGGGGGAGGCTTTCTTT
CATSSWGEAFF
>TRBV7-3|-|TRBJ2-1|-
TGTGCCAGCAGCTTAACAGGGTGGATGAGTGAGCAGTTCTTC
CASSLTGWMSEQFF
>TRBV10-3|-|TRBJ1-4|-
TGTGCCATCCGGGACGGAAAGGAAAAACTGTTTTTT
CAIRDGKEKLFF
>TRBV28|-|TRBJ1-1|-
TGTGCCAGCAGTTCTTACGACCTTAACACTGAAGCTTTCTTT
CASSSYDLNTEAFF
>TRBV5-1|-|TRBJ2-7|-
TGCGCCAGCAGCTTGGCCACAGGGACCCACGAGCAGTACTTC
CASSLATGTHEQYF
>TRBV28|-|TRBJ2-2|-
TGTGCCAGCAGTTTATTACCCGGGGAGCTGTTTTTT
CASSLLPGELFF
>TRBV7-6|-|TRBJ2-3|-
TGTGCCAGCAGCTTAGCGACGGTGGTAGGCCCCACAGATACGCAGTATTTT
CASSLATVVGPTDTQYF
>TRBV4-2|-|TRBJ2-6|-
TGTGCCAGCAGCCAAGATATCAGCCCTGGGGCCAACGTCCTGACTTTC
CASSQDISPGANVLTF
>TRBV7-3|-|TRBJ2-3|-
TGTGCCAGCAGCCCGGGACTCCATACGCAGTATTTT
CASSPGLHTQYF
>TRBV27|-|TRBJ2-7|TRBD1
TGTGCCAGCAGTTCGCCGGGGACAGGGCCCTACGAGCAGTACTTC
CASSSPGTGPYEQYF
>TRBV16|-|TRBJ2-2|-
TGTGCCATCCTAACGAACACCGGGGAGCTGTTTTTT
CAILTNTGELFF
>TRBV5-5|-|TRBJ1-4|-
TGTGCCAGCAGCTTGAAGGGGGATACTAATGAAAAACTGTTTTTT
CASSLKGDTNEKLFF
>TRBV5-1|-|TRBJ2-3|-
TGCGCCAGCAACAGAGGGGGCACAGATACGCAGTATTTT
CASNRGGTDTQYF
>TRBV29-1|-|TRBJ2-3|TRBD1
TGCAGCGTCAGACAGGGGGCGGCAGATACGCAGTATTTT
CSVRQGAADTQYF
>TRBV19|-|TRBJ1-4|-
TGTGCCAGTAGTAAGGCGGCTGCAACTAATGAAAAACTGTTTTTT
CASSKAAATNEKLFF
>TRBV2|-|TRBJ2-5|-
TGTGCCAGCAGTGAGCGGGAGACCCAGTACTTC
CASSERETQYF
>TRBV7-9|-|TRBJ2-5|-
TGTGCCAGCAGCCAACCTCGGGACATTCTTAAAGAGACCCAGTACTTC
CASSQPRDILKETQYF
>TRBV30|-|TRBJ2-1|-
TGTGCCTGGAGTGTACGCGGGAATGAGCAGTTCTTC
CAWSVRGNEQFF
>TRBV2|-|TRBJ1-2|-
TGTGCCAGCCGACAGTCCAACTATGGCTACACCTTC
CASRQSNYGYTF
>TRBV7-6|-|TRBJ1-5|-
TGTGCCAGCAGCTCGGACCTAGGTCAGCCCCAGCATTTT
CASSSDLGQPQHF
>TRBV10-3|-|TRBJ2-1|TRBD2
TGTGCCATCGGTCCTAGCGGGAGGAAGTCCTACAATGAGCAGTTCTTC
CAIGPSGRKSYNEQFF
>TRBV6-5|once|TRBJ1-1|TRBD1
TGTGCCAGCAGAGAGGACAGGGCAGCGCCGAATGAAGCTTTCTTT
CASREDRAAPNEAFF
>TRBV5-4|-|TRBJ2-7|-
TGTGCCAGCAGCTTGTTCCCTACTGAAGAGCAGTACTTC
CASSLFPTEEQYF
>TRBV30|-|TRBJ2-1|TRBD2
TGTGCCTGGAGTGTTAGGACTAGAGTTTCCTACAATGAGCAGTTCTTC
CAWSVRTRVSYNEQFF
>TRBV6-1|-|TRBJ2-3|-
TGTGCCAGCAGTGAAAGTTCAGGGGCTAGCACAGATACGCAGTATTTT
CASSESSGASTDTQYF
>TRBV14|-|TRBJ2-7|-
TGTGCCAGCAGCCAAAACTCTCCGGGACGGCTGATCTACGAGCAGTACTTC
CASSQNSPGRLIYEQYF
>TRBV6-5|-|TRBJ2-7|TRBD2
TGTGCCAGCAGTTTGGGACTAAATAACTACGAGCAGTACTTC
CASSLGLNNYEQYF
>TRBV6-5|-|TRBJ2-3|-
TGTGCCAGCACAAGGACGTGGACGTCCACAGATACGCAGTATTTT
CASTRTWTSTDTQYF
>TRBV10-3|-|TRBJ1-1|TRBD1
TGTGCCATCAGCTTCAGCCGGGACAGGGGAGGTAGCACTGAAGCTTTCTTT
CAISFSRDRGGSTEAFF
>TRBV5-1|-|TRBJ2-1|TRBD2
TGCGCCAGCAGCTTCGGCGGGAGGGCCCCGAGCAATGAGCAGTTCTTC
CASSFGGRAPSNEQFF
>TRBV7-2|-|TRBJ2-7|TRBD2
TGTGCCAGCAGCTATAGCGGGCGGTCCTACGAGCAGTACTTC
CASSYSGRSYEQYF
>TRBV10-2|-|TRBJ2-5|-
TGCGCCAGCAGTGCGAAATCTTATTACGAAGAGACCCAGTACTTC
CASSAKSYYEETQYF
>TRBV7-8|-|TRBJ2-7|-
TGTGCCAGCAGCTTTGTCCCGGGACAAGGGATCCACGAGCAGTACTTC
CASSFVPGQGIHEQYF
>TRBV11-2|-|TRBJ1-4|-
TGTGCCAGCAGCTTAGTATTGACCCCGGGCGAAAAACTGTTTTTT
CASSLVLTPGEKLFF
>TRBV5-1|-|TRBJ2-3|TRBD2
TGCGCCAGCAGCTTGGTAGCGGGAGTGAGCACAGATACGCAGTATTTT
CASSLVAGVSTDTQYF
>TRBV10-3|-|TRBJ1-2|TRBD1
TGTGCCACCGGACAGGGAAGGAATAACTATGGCTACACCTTC
CATGQGRNNYGYTF